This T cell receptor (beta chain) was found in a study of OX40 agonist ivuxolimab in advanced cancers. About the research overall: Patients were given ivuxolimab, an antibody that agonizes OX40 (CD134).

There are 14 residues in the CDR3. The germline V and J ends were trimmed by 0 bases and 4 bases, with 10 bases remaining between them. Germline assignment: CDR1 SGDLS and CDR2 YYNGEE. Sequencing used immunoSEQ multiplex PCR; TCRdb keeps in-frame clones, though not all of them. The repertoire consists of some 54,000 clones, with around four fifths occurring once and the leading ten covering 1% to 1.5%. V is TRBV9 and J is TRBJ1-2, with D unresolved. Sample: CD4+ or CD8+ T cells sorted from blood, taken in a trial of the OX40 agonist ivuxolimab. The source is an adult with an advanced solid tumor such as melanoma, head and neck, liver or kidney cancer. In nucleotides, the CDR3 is TGTGCCAGCAGCGTAGGTGGGAGTCGCTATGGCTACACCTTC. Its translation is CASSVGGSRYGYTF.